These T cell receptor beta chains were read from a single sample in a study of blood T cells in healthy people across ages. Each CDR3 protein gets one entry after TCRdb re-called the 5' RACE reads with MiXCR. Of about 580,000 distinct CDR3 sequences detected, about 45% appear once; the ten largest clones hold roughly 24%. The sample was blood. The receptors originated from an older man in good health. CDR3s include the opening cysteine and the closing phenylalanine or tryptophan. Size tells how often a clone was seen (once, few, many) or the class of an expanded clone, and some rows leave it out.

v_gene: TRBV7-2; j_gene: TRBJ2-4; abundance: few; len: 15; CDR3aa: CASSFGVTSGNIQYF
v_gene: TRBV20-1; j_gene: TRBJ1-5; abundance: -; len: 16; CDR3aa: CSARTGETLSNQPQHF
v_gene: TRBV6-5; j_gene: TRBJ2-1; abundance: many; len: 15; CDR3aa: CASKTGGGPEGEQFF
v_gene: TRBV9; j_gene: TRBJ2-7; abundance: few; len: 14; CDR3aa: CASSVTAGPYEQYF
v_gene: TRBV12-3/TRBV12-4; j_gene: TRBJ2-2; abundance: -; len: 14; CDR3aa: CASRPDFWSGELFF
v_gene: TRBV7-2; j_gene: TRBJ2-7; abundance: few; len: 13; CDR3aa: CASSISPGGEQYF
v_gene: TRBV5-1; j_gene: TRBJ1-1; abundance: -; len: 13; CDR3aa: CASNGGTGSEAFF
v_gene: TRBV12-3/TRBV12-4; j_gene: TRBJ2-7; abundance: few; len: 13; CDR3aa: CASSSDTVREQYF
v_gene: TRBV20-1; j_gene: TRBJ2-5; abundance: many; len: 13; CDR3aa: CSARSGGQETQYF
v_gene: TRBV2; j_gene: TRBJ2-6; abundance: few; len: 20; CDR3aa: CASSERWGLEDRSGANVLTF
v_gene: TRBV20-1; j_gene: TRBJ2-1; abundance: -; len: 14; CDR3aa: CSADGQWGYNEQFF
v_gene: TRBV2; j_gene: TRBJ2-3; abundance: -; len: 18; CDR3aa: CASRPGLAGGRGTDTQYF
v_gene: TRBV10-3; j_gene: TRBJ2-7; abundance: -; len: 15; CDR3aa: CAISEYGTSDYEQYF
v_gene: TRBV20-1; j_gene: TRBJ2-5; abundance: few; len: 14; CDR3aa: CSAREGQGAETQYF